Presented here are 8 T cell receptor beta chains from one specimen sequenced in a study of radiation and T cells in renal cell carcinoma. Clones were sequenced by immunoSEQ multiplex PCR, and TCRdb holds only the in-frame ones, with some missing. The profile shows approximately 61,000 clones, around three quarters of them singletons. Time point noted: blood 2 weeks post-SBRT. Treatment of the sample: 15 Gy SBRT to primary tumor, nephrectomy 4 weeks later. The sequences come from blood, collected from a patient whose treatment included radiotherapy and nephrectomy. The origin of the receptors is a man between 60 and 75 years old with renal cell carcinoma.

This clone appeared a few times. The rearrangement links TRBV7-9 to TRBJ2-3, with TRBD1 as a possible D gene (6 bases). Germline CDR1 is SEHNR and CDR2 is FQNEAQ (reference sequence). The CDR3 sequence is 17 residues long. V was shortened by 5 bases and J by 0 bases, with 18 bases between the two germline ends. CDR3 DNA sequence: TGTGCCAGCAGCCCTCGGGTGGGGGCCTCTAGCACAGATACGCAGTATTTT. It yields the protein CASSPRVGASSTDTQYF.

The V call is TRBV29-1, the J call TRBJ1-1, with 8 bases identical to TRBD1. The CDR3 runs 14 residues. After removal of 7 bases from V and 0 bases from J, the junction contained 7 bases not matched to a gene. Germline-derived CDR1 and CDR2 are SQVTM and ANQGSEA. For the CDR3, the DNA is TGCAGCGGGAAACGGGACAGGATGAACACTGAAGCTTTCTTT. Translation gives CSGKRDRMNTEAFF.

This clone turned up a few times. This chain links TRBV28 with TRBJ2-1, with TRBD1 identical over 8 bases. The germline V gene has CDR1 MDHEN and CDR2 SYDVKM. This CDR3 is built from 16 residues. J gave up 4 bases and V 0 bases, and 5 bases lay outside the gene matches. The CDR3 bases are TGTGCCAGCAGTTTATGGCAGGGGGCTGGGTACAATGAGCAGTTCTTC. As protein: CASSLWQGAGYNEQFF.

The rearrangement joins TRBV6-1 to TRBJ2-1, with D maybe TRBD1 (6 bases). In germline, CDR1 is MNHNS, CDR2 SASEGT. Trimming pared 1 base from V and 7 bases from J, leaving 17 bases between. The length of the CDR3 is 16 residues. CDR3 coding DNA: TGTGCCAGCAGTGAAGGTCCGGGACACGAGCGGAATGAGCAGTTCTTC. Its protein product is CASSEGPGHERNEQFF.

V and J are TRBV7-6 and TRBJ2-1, with D unclear. The CDR3 runs 13 residues. In germline, CDR1 is SGHVS, CDR2 FNYEAQ. Deletions cut 0 bases from V and 6 bases from J, with 6 bases between. The CDR3, as DNA: TGTGCCAGCAGCTTAGCTTACGGCAATGAGCAGTTCTTC. Translating it yields CASSLAYGNEQFF.

The J gene is TRBJ2-5, the V gene TRBV6-5; 12 nucleotides match TRBD2. V was clipped by 4 bases and J by 9 bases; unmatched bases: 9. CDR3 length: 15 amino acids. CDR1 and CDR2 from the germline V gene are MNHEY and SVGAGI. The CDR3 region is CASSSPSGGAGAQYF. The CDR3, as DNA: TGTGCCAGCAGTTCGCCTAGCGGGGGGGCCGGGGCCCAGTACTTC.

The CDR3 sequence is CASSLVWTGDYGYTF. DNA of the CDR3: TGTGCCAGCAGCTTAGTATGGACAGGTGACTATGGCTACACCTTC. The genes are TRBV7-8 and TRBJ1-2; 7 positions agree with TRBD1. The junction had 5 bases not matched to a gene; V was cut back by 1 base and J by 3 bases. CDR1 and CDR2 (germline): SGHVS, FQNEAQ. The CDR3 is made up of 15 amino acids.

The CDR3 here is CASSGQGRNYGYTF. The CDR3 DNA follows: TGTGCCAGCAGTGGACAGGGAAGAAACTATGGCTACACCTTC. V gene TRBV11-2 combines with J gene TRBJ1-2, with 8 bases lining up with TRBD1. The CDR3 runs to 14 residues. V dropped 6 bases and J dropped 2; count of bases not matched to a gene: 5. Germline values: CDR1 SGHAT, CDR2 FQNNGV.